What follows are 18 T cell receptor beta chains derived from one specimen sequenced in a study of blood T cell repertoires in COVID-19. Sequencing used immunoSEQ multiplex PCR; TCRdb keeps in-frame clones, though not all of them. The repertoire holds 240,000 or so clones, with around 85% as singletons. The material sequenced was PBMCs or T cells enriched from blood (not recorded which). Receptor source: a woman aged 40 to 50 with acute COVID-19.

The rearrangement uses TRBV11-2 and TRBJ2-1, with TRBD2 matching 8 bases. CDR3 length: 15 amino acids. Looked up from germline, CDR1 is SGHAT and CDR2 is FQNNGV. V lost 5 bases and J lost 7; bases outside the gene matches: 10. CDR3 in amino acids: CASSLREGVRNEQFF. CDR3 coding DNA: TGTGCCAGCAGCCTACGGGAGGGGGTCAGGAATGAGCAGTTCTTC.

This chain connects TRBV12-3 or TRBV12-4 to TRBJ1-6, with D maybe TRBD1 (6 bases). CDR3 length: 13 amino acids. V was trimmed by 7 bases and J by 9 bases, leaving 13 bases between them. The CDR3 region has the DNA TGTGCCAGCACCCTGGGGGCAGGTTCACCCCTCCACTTT. Amino acids: CASTLGAGSPLHF.

CDR3 in amino acids: CSVAGQGLKLFF. CDR3 DNA: TGCAGCGTAGCGGGACAGGGGTTAAAACTGTTTTTT. V and J are TRBV29-1 and TRBJ1-4, with 10 bases matching TRBD1. Germline V gene lookup returns CDR1 SQVTM and CDR2 ANQGSEA. The CDR3 totals 12 residues. The V and J ends lost 6 bases and 10 bases, in that order; junction bases with no gene match: 5.

The sample holds one count of this clone. In nucleotides, the CDR3 is TGCAGCGTTGCTGGCGGGAGTACAGTCAGGGAGCAGTTCTTC. Translated: CSVAGGSTVREQFF. The genes are TRBV29-1 and TRBJ2-1; 7 bases line up with TRBD2. Looked up from germline, CDR1 is SQVTM and CDR2 is ANQGSEA. This CDR3 is 14 amino acids long. V was pared by 4 bases and J by 10 bases, with 13 bases of the junction left unmatched.

The chain uses TRBV9 and TRBJ2-1, with 9 bases that match TRBD2. Germline loops: CDR1 SGDLS, CDR2 YYNGEE. The V segment lost 2 bases and the J segment 6 bases; nucleotides outside the gene matches: 15. This CDR3 contains 18 residues. The CDR3, as DNA: TGTGCCAGCAGCGTCCCCAAATTAGGCGGGGGGGAGGTCAATGAGCAGTTCTTC. Translating it yields CASSVPKLGGGEVNEQFF. Supplemented by reference TRBV9 and TRBJ2-1, the full variable domain reads DSGVTQTPKHLITATGQRVTLRCSPRSGDLSVYWYQQSLDQGLQFLIQYYNGEERAKGNILERFSAQQFPDLHSELNLSSLELGDSALYFCASSVPKLGGGEVNEQFFGPGTRLTVL.

The chain has TRBV15 and TRBJ1-6, with D perhaps TRBD1 (5 bases). This CDR3 region has 16 residues. Germline values: CDR1 LNHNV, CDR2 YYDKDF (reference sequence). V was pared by 6 bases and J by 11 bases, with 23 bases between. The CDR3 region has the DNA TGTGCCACCAGTCGAAGTGGGGGGGTACCCCCCCCACCCCTCCACTTT. Its translation is CATSRSGGVPPPPLHF. Variable domain in full (rest from reference TRBV15 and TRBJ1-6): DAMVIQNPRYQVTQFGKPVTLSCSQTLNHNVMYWYQQKSSQAPKLLFHYYDKDFNNEADTPDNFQSRRPNTSFCFLDIRSPGLGDTAMYLCATSRSGGVPPPPLHFGNGTRLTVT.

This clone has only a few counts. DNA of the CDR3: TGCGCCAGCAGCTTGGCGACTAGCGGGAGCGTTTACGAGCAGTACTTC. It translates to CASSLATSGSVYEQYF. The chain combines TRBV5-1 with TRBJ2-7; 12 bases are shared with TRBD2. The CDR3 contains 16 residues. The germline V gene has CDR1 SGHRS and CDR2 YFSETQ. After removal of 0 bases from V and 4 bases from J, the junction contained 5 bases not matched to a gene.

The J gene is TRBJ1-5, the V gene TRBV20-1; 7 bases are shared with TRBD1. The CDR3 sequence is 14 residues long. Germline values: CDR1 DFQATT, CDR2 SNEGSKA (reference sequence). V lost 5 bases, J lost 4 bases, and 8 bases stayed unmatched. This CDR3 reads CSAGGGTANQPQHF. DNA of the CDR3: TGCAGTGCTGGTGGGGGGACAGCAAATCAGCCCCAGCATTTT.

This chain links TRBV3-1 (or the pseudogene TRBV3-2) with TRBJ2-2, with D possibly TRBD2 on 6 matching bases. The ends were cut back, 2 bases at V and 2 bases at J, with 12 bases in the middle. This CDR3 is 16 amino acids long. Looked up from germline, CDR1 is LGHDT and CDR2 is YNNKEL (reference sequence). CDR3 in amino acids: CASSQMVGLNTGELFF. In DNA, the CDR3 is TGTGCCAGCAGCCAAATGGTGGGACTTAACACCGGGGAGCTGTTTTTT.

The V call is TRBV6-4, the J call TRBJ2-1; 8 bases are shared with TRBD2. The V gene's germline CDR1 is MRHNA and CDR2 SNTAGT. The CDR3 is 15 amino acids. Trimming removed 3 bases from V and 6 bases from J; junction bases left unmatched: 7. CDR3: CASSEFSGNGNEQFF. In nucleotides, the CDR3 is TGTGCCAGCAGTGAATTTAGCGGGAACGGCAATGAGCAGTTCTTC.

V gene TRBV3-1 (or the pseudogene TRBV3-2) combines with J gene TRBJ2-3; 7 bases map to TRBD1. In germline, CDR1 is LGHDT, CDR2 YNNKEL (reference sequence). This CDR3 is 15 amino acids long. V shed 1 base, J shed 8 bases, and the junction held 9 bases outside the gene matches. The CDR3 loop reads CASSQVRTGAGTQYF. As DNA, the CDR3 is TGTGCCAGCAGCCAAGTAAGGACAGGCGCAGGTACGCAGTATTTT.

The CDR3 here is CASSMDQTDTQYF. The CDR3 DNA follows: TGTGCCAGCAGCATGGACCAGACAGATACGCAGTATTTT. The chain has TRBV5-4 and TRBJ2-3, with D uncertain. CDR3 length: 13 amino acids. Germline V gene sequence: CDR1 SGHNT, CDR2 YYREEE (reference sequence). V was cut by 4 bases and J by 3 bases, with 9 bases left in between.

This chain uses TRBV10-3 with TRBJ1-1; 7 nucleotides agree with TRBD1. Germline V CDR1 and CDR2: ENHRY, SYGVKD. This CDR3 region has 12 residues. J gave up 6 bases and V 6 bases, and 4 bases lay outside the gene matches. The CDR3 nucleotides are TGTGCCATCAGCGTGGGGACAGCTGAAGCTTTCTTT. Protein: CAISVGTAEAFF.

The chain is built from TRBV19 and TRBJ1-2; 9 nucleotides match TRBD1. With V trimmed by 1 base and J by 7 bases, 4 bases remained unmatched. CDR1 and CDR2 (germline): LNHDA, SQIVND (reference sequence). CDR3 length equals 14 residues. The CDR3 protein is CASSIGGQGSGYTF. In DNA form, the CDR3 reads TGTGCCAGTAGTATAGGGGGACAGGGCTCTGGCTACACCTTC.

V is TRBV7-3 and J is TRBJ2-7, with 7 bases fitting TRBD1. The CDR3 is made up of 15 amino acids. The trim removed 6 bases at V and 3 bases at J, leaving 11 bases unmatched. Germline V gene sequence: CDR1 SGHTA, CDR2 FQGTGA. CDR3 in DNA: TGTGCCAGCAGACCCACAGGGGAGAGCCTCTACGAGCAGTACTTC. This translates into CASRPTGESLYEQYF. Looking up the rest from reference TRBV7-3 and TRBJ2-7 gives the full variable domain: GAGVSQTPSNKVTEKGKYVELRCDPISGHTALYWYRQSLGQGPEFLIYFQGTGAADDSGLPNDRFFAVRPEGSVSTLKIQRTERGDSAVYLCASRPTGESLYEQYFGPGTRLTVT.

The V gene is TRBV24-1, the J gene TRBJ2-1; D ambiguous. This CDR3 region has 11 residues. The V end was cut by 3 bases, the J end by 11 bases, with 7 bases between. The germline CDR1 and CDR2 sequences are KGHDR and SFDVKD. The CDR3 sequence: CATSDIAQQFF. In DNA, the CDR3 is TGTGCCACCAGTGATATAGCTCAGCAGTTCTTC.

The V gene is TRBV24-1, the J gene TRBJ1-4; D gene uncertain. The CDR3 has 13 amino acids. V lost 5 bases and J 4 bases, leaving 7 bases between the germline ends. CDR1 KGHDR and CDR2 SFDVKD come from the germline V gene. The CDR3, as DNA: TGTGCCACCAGTGCCCGGGATAATGAAAAACTGTTTTTT. Translated, it gives CATSARDNEKLFF.

The V and J genes are TRBV5-6 and TRBJ2-1; D ambiguous. Germline V gene data show CDR1 as SGHDT and CDR2 as YYEEEE. The germline V and J ends were trimmed by 9 bases and 9 bases, with 19 bases remaining between them. This CDR3 has 13 residues. Here the CDR3 reads CATRLKASGEQFF. The CDR3 coding sequence is TGTGCCACCCGCCTAAAAGCGTCCGGTGAGCAGTTCTTC. The full variable domain, its missing parts supplied by reference TRBV5-6 and TRBJ2-1, is DAGVTQSPTHLIKTRGQQVTLRCSPKSGHDTVSWYQQALGQGPQFIFQYYEEEERQRGNFPDRFSGHQFPNYSSELNVNALLLGDSALYLCATRLKASGEQFFGPGTRLTVL.